A single sample is the source of the 2 T cell receptor beta chains below, sequenced in a study of technical replicates of blood from a handful of donors. The data were produced by immunoSEQ multiplex PCR, yet TCRdb's version contains in-frame clones alone and is incomplete. This sample carries about 62,000 clones, more than 95% of them seen once, and the ten largest clones take around 0.16%. The sequenced material came from T cells isolated from PBMCs. The source of these receptors is a human donor in good health.

The genes are TRBV11-3 and TRBJ2-5, with 11 bases lining up with TRBD2. Germline trimming cut 1 base from V and 4 bases from J; bases unmatched to any gene: 8. From germline, CDR1 is SGHNT and CDR2 YENEEA. CDR3 length equals 17 residues. This chain's CDR3 is CASSLVFSGGAVETQYF. DNA for the CDR3: TGTGCCAGCAGCTTAGTTTTTAGCGGGGGGGCCGTAGAGACCCAGTACTTC. The full variable domain, its missing parts supplied by reference TRBV11-3 and TRBJ2-5, is EAGVVQSPRYKIIEKKQPVAFWCNPISGHNTLYWYLQNLGQGPELLIRYENEEAVDDSQLPKDRFSAERLKGVDSTLKIQPAELGDSAVYLCASSLVFSGGAVETQYFGPGTRLLVL.

The chain is built from TRBV5-1 and TRBJ2-7; TRBD1 matches at 8 bases. The CDR3 is 15 residues long. Germline V CDR1 and CDR2: SGHRS, YFSETQ. With V trimmed by 1 base and J by 7 bases, 10 bases remained unmatched. Here the CDR3 reads CASSLYETGEREQYF. The CDR3 DNA sequence: TGCGCCAGCAGCTTGTATGAGACAGGGGAAAGGGAGCAGTACTTC.